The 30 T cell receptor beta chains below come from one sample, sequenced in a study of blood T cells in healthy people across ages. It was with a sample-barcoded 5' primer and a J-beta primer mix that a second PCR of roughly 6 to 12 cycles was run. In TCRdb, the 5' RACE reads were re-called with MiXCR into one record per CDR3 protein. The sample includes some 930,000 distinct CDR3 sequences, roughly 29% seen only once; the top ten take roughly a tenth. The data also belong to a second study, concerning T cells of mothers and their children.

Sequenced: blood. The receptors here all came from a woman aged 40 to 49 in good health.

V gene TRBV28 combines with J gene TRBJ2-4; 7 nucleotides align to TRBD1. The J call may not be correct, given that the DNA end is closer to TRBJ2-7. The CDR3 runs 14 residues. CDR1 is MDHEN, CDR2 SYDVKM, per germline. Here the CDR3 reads CASSCGDSYSEQYF. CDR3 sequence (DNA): TGTGCCAGCAGTTGTGGGGACAGTTATAGCGAGCAGTACTTC.

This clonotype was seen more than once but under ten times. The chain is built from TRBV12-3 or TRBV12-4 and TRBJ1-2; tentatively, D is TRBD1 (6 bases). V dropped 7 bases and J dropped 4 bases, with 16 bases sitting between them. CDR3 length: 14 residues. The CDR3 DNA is TGTGCCAGCACTCAGGGGATAAGGGGCTATGGCTACACCTTC. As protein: CASTQGIRGYGYTF.

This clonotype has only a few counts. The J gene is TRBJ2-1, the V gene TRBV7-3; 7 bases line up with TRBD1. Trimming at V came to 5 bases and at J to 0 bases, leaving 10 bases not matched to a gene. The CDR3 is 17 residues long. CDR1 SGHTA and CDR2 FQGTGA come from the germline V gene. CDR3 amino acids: CASSLGAGDSSYNEQFF. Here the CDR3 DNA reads TGTGCCAGCAGCCTAGGGGCCGGGGACAGCTCCTACAATGAGCAGTTCTTC.

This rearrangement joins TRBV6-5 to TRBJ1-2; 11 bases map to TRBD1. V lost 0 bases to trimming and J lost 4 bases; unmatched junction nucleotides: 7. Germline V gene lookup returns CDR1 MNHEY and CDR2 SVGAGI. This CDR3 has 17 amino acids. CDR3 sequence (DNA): TGTGCCAGCAGTTACTCGGAGCCGGGACAGGGGGTCTATGGCTACACCTTC. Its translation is CASSYSEPGQGVYGYTF.

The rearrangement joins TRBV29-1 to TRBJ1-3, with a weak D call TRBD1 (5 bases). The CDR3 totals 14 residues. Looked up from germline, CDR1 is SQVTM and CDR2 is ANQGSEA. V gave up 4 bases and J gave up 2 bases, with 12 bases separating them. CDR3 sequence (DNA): TGCAGCGTTGCCGGGACTCCGACTGGAAACACCATATATTTT. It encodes CSVAGTPTGNTIYF.

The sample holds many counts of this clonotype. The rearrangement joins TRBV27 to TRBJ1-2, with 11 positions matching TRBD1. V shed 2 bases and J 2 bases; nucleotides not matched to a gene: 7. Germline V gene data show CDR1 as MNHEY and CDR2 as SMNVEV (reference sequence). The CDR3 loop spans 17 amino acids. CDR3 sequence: CASSLKGQGAGNYGYTF. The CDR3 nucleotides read TGTGCCAGCAGTTTAAAAGGACAGGGGGCGGGAAACTATGGCTACACCTTC.

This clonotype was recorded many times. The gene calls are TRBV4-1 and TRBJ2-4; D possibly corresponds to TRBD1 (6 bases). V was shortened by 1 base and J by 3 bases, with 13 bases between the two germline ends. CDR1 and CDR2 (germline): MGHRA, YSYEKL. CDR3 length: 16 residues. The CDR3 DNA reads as TGCGCCAGCAGCCAAGTCCAGCGAGGGGGCAAAAACATTCAGTACTTC. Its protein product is CASSQVQRGGKNIQYF.

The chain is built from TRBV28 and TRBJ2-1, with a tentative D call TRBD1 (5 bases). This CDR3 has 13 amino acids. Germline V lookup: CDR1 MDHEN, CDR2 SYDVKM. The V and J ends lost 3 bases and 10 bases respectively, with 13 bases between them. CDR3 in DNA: TGTGCCAGCAGTTTGGGGCTACGCAAAGAGCAGTTCTTC. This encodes CASSLGLRKEQFF. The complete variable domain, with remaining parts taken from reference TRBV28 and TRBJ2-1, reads DVKVTQSSRYLVKRTGEKVFLECVQDMDHENMFWYRQDPGLGLRLIYFSYDVKMKEKGDIPEGYSVSREKKERFSLILESASTNQTSMYLCASSLGLRKEQFFGPGTRLTVL.

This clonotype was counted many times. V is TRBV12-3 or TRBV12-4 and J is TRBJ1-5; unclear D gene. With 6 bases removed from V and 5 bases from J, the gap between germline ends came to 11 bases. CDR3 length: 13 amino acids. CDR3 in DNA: TGTGCCAGCAGCGCCGGGCCTCATCAGCCCCAGCATTTT. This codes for CASSAGPHQPQHF.

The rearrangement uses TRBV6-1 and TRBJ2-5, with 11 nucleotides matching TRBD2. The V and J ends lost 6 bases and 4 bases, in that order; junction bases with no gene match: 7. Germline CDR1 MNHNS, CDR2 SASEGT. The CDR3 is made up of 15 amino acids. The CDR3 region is CASRSSGGASETQYF. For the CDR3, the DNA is TGTGCCAGCAGAAGTAGCGGGGGGGCCTCAGAGACCCAGTACTTC.

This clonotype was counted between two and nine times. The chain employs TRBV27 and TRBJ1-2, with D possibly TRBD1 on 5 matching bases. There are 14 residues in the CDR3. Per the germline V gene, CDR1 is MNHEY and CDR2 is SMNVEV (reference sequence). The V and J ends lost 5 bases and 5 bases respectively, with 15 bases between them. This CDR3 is CASSPRGTVYGYTF. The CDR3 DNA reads TGTGCCAGCAGTCCACGTGGGACGGTATATGGCTACACCTTC.

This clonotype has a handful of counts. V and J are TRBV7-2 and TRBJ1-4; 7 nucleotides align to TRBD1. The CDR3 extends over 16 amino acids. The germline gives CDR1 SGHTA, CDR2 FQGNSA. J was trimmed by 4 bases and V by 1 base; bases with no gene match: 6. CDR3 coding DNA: TGTGCCAGCAGCTTAGTCTTTGGACAGGTTAATGAAAAACTGTTTTTT. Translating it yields CASSLVFGQVNEKLFF.

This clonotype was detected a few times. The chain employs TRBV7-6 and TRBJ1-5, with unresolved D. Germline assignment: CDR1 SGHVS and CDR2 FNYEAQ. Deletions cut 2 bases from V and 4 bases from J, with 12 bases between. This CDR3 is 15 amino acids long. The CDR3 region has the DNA TGTGCCAGCAGCTTATTCTCCGGGCAGAATCAGCCCCAGCATTTT. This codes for CASSLFSGQNQPQHF.

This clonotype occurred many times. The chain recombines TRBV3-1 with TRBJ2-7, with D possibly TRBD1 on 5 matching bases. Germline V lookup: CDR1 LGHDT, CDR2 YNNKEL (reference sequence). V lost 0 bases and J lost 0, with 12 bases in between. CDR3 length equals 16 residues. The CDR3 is CASSQDGAGSSYEQYF. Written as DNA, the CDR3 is TGTGCCAGCAGCCAAGATGGGGCAGGTTCCTCCTACGAGCAGTACTTC.

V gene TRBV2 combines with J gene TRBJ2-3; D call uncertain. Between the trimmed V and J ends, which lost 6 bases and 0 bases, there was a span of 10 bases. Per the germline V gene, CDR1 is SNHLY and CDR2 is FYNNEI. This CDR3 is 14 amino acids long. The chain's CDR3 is CASRERVSTDTQYF. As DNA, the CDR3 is TGTGCCAGCAGGGAGCGCGTCAGCACAGATACGCAGTATTTT.

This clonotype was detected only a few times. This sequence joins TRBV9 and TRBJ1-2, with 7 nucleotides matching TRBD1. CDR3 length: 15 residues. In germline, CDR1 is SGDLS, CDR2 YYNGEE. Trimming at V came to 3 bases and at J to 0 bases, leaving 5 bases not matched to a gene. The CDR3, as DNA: TGTGCCAGCAGCGGTCAGGGGACAGCTAACTATGGCTACACCTTC. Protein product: CASSGQGTANYGYTF.

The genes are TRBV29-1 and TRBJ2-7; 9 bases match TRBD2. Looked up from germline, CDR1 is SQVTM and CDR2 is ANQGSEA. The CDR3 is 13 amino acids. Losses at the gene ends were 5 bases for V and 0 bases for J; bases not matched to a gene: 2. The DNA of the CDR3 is TGCAGCGTTATGCGGGAGGGCTCCTACGAGCAGTACTTC. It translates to CSVMREGSYEQYF.

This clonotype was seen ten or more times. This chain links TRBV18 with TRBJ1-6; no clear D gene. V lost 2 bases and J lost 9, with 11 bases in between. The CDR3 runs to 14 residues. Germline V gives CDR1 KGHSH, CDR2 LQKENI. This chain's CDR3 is CASSPETRGSPLHF. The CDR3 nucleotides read TGTGCCAGCTCACCAGAGACCCGGGGTTCACCCCTCCACTTT. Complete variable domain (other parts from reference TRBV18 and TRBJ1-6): NAGVMQNPRHLVRRRGQEARLRCSPMKGHSHVYWYRQLPEEGLKFMVYLQKENIIDESGMPKERFSAEFPKEGPSILRIQQVVRGDSAAYFCASSPETRGSPLHFGNGTRLTVT.

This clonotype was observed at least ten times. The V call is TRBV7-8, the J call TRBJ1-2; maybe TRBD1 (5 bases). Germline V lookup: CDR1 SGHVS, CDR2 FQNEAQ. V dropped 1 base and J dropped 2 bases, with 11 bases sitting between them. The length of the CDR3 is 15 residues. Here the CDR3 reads CASSLVSQGNYGYTF. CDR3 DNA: TGTGCCAGCAGCTTAGTCAGCCAGGGAAACTATGGCTACACCTTC.

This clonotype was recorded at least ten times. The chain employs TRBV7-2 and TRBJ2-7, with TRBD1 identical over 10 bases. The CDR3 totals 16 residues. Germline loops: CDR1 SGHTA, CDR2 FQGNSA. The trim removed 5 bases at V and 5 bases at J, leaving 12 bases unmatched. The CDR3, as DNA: TGTGCCAGCAGCACACCCGACTGGACAGGGGGGCACGAGCAGTACTTC. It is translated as CASSTPDWTGGHEQYF. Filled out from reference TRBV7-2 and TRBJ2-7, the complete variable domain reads GAGVSQSPSNKVTEKGKDVELRCDPISGHTALYWYRQSLGQGLEFLIYFQGNSAPDKSGLPSDRFSAERTGGSVSTLTIQRTQQEDSAVYLCASSTPDWTGGHEQYFGPGTRLTVT.

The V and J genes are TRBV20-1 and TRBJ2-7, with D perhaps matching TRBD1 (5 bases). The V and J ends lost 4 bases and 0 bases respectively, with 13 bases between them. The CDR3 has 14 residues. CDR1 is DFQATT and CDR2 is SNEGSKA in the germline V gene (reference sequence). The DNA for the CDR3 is TGCAGTGCTATTACAGGCCAGAGCTCCTACGAGCAGTACTTC. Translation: CSAITGQSSYEQYF.

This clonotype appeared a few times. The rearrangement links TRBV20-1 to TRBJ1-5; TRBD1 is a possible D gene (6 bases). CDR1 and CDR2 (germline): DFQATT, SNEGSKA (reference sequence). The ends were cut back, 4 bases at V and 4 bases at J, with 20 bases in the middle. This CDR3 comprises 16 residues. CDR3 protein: CSATPSAGTKNQPQHF. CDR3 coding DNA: TGCAGTGCTACCCCTTCGGCCGGGACAAAAAATCAGCCCCAGCATTTT.

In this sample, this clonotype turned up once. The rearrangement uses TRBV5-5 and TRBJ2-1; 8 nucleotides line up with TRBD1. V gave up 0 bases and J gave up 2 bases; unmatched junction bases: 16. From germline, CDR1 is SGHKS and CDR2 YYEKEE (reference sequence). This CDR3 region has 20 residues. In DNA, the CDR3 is TGTGCCAGCAGCTTGGCCCCGGGCAGGGGGCGCAGGATCCCCTACAATGAGCAGTTCTTC. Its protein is CASSLAPGRGRRIPYNEQFF.

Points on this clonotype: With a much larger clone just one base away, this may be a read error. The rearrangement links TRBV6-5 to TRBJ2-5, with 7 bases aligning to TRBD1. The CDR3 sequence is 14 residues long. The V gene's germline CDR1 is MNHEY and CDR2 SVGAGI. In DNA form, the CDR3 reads TGTGCCAGCAGGACAGGGCGTCGGCAAGACACCCAGTACTTC. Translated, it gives CASRTGRRQDTQYF.

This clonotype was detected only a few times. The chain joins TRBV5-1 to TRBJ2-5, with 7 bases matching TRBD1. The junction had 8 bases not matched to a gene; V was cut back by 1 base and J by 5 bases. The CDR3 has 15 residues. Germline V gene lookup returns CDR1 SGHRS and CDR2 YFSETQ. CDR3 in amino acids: CASSLIVTGKETQYF. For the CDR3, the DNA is TGCGCCAGCAGCTTGATTGTGACAGGGAAGGAGACCCAGTACTTC.

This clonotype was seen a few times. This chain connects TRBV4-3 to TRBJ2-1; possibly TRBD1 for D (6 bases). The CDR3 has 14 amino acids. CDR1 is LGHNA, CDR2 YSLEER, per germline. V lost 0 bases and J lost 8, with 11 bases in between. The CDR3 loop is CASSQDSRGDEQFF. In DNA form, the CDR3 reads TGCGCCAGCAGCCAAGATAGCAGGGGCGATGAGCAGTTCTTC.

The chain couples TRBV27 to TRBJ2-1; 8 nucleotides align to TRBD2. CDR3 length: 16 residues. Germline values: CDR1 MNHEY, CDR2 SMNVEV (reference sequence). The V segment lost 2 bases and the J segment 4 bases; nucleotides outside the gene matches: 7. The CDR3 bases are TGTGCCAGCAGTTTAAAAGCGGGGGCCCTTTACAATGAGCAGTTCTTC. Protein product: CASSLKAGALYNEQFF.

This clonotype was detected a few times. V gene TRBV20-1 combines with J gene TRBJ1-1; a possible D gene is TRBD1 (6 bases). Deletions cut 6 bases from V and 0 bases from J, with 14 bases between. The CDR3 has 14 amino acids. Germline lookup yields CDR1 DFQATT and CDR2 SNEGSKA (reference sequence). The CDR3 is CSAPRGGMNTEAFF. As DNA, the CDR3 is TGCAGTGCCCCTAGGGGGGGGATGAACACTGAAGCTTTCTTT.

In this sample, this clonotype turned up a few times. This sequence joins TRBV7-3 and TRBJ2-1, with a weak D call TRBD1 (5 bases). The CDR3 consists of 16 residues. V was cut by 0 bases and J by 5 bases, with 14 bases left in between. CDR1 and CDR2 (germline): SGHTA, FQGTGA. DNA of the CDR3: TGTGCCAGCAGCTTAACGCCGCAGGGCTGGGACAATGAGCAGTTCTTC. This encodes CASSLTPQGWDNEQFF. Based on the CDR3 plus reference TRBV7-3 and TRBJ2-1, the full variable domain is GAGVSQTPSNKVTEKGKYVELRCDPISGHTALYWYRQSLGQGPEFLIYFQGTGAADDSGLPNDRFFAVRPEGSVSTLKIQRTERGDSAVYLCASSLTPQGWDNEQFFGPGTRLTVL.

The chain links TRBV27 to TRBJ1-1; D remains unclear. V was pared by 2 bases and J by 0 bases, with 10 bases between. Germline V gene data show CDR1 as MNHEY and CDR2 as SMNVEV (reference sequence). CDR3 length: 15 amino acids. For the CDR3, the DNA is TGTGCCAGCAGTTTACAGCCAGTAATGAACACTGAAGCTTTCTTT. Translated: CASSLQPVMNTEAFF.